Following are 15 T cell receptor beta chains from one sample sequenced in a study of blood T cell repertoires in COVID-19. Clones were read by immunoSEQ multiplex PCR, and TCRdb kept only the in-frame ones, dropping some. Among about 200,000 clones, 70% to 90% were seen once, and the ten largest hold roughly a sixth. The source material was peripheral blood. These receptors all come from a man aged 45-60 years with COVID-19, enrolled during active disease.

This clone came up once. V gene TRBV5-1 combines with J gene TRBJ2-7, with 7 bases matching TRBD2. Germline V lookup: CDR1 SGHRS, CDR2 YFSETQ. V lost 4 bases and J lost 3; bases outside the gene matches: 13. The CDR3 spans 16 residues. For the CDR3, the DNA is TGCGCCAGCAGCCCTCCCGGACTAGAAGGGAGCTACGAGCAGTACTTC. Residues: CASSPPGLEGSYEQYF.

The V call is TRBV9, the J call TRBJ2-5, with D unclear. The CDR3 totals 11 residues. Germline V CDR1 and CDR2: SGDLS, YYNGEE. V was trimmed by 5 bases and J by 5 bases, leaving 7 bases between them. DNA for the CDR3: TGTGCCAGCAGTGGGCAGGAGACCCAGTACTTC. Its protein is CASSGQETQYF.

CDR3 residues: CASALPDLGKNEQFF. In DNA, the CDR3 is TGTGCTAGTGCCCTTCCGGACCTCGGGAAGAATGAGCAGTTCTTC. The chain combines TRBV12-5 with TRBJ2-1; D possibly corresponds to TRBD2 (5 bases). The V end was cut by 7 bases, the J end by 7 bases, with 20 bases between. The CDR3 has 15 residues. Germline V CDR1 and CDR2: LGHNT, FRNRAP. Full variable domain (missing parts from reference TRBV12-5 and TRBJ2-1): DARVTQTPRHKVTEMGQEVTMRCQPILGHNTVFWYRQTMMQGLELLAYFRNRAPLDDSGMPKDRFSAEMPDATLATLKIQPSEPRDSAVYFCASALPDLGKNEQFFGPGTRLTVL.

The genes are TRBV30 and TRBJ1-6, with TRBD1 identical over 10 bases. Losses at the gene ends were 3 bases for V and 4 bases for J; bases not matched to a gene: 9. This CDR3 spans 17 amino acids. Germline V CDR1 and CDR2: GTSNPN, SVGIG (reference sequence). Here the CDR3 DNA reads TGTGCCTGGAGCGAGGGGACAGGGGCGCAATATAATTCACCCCTCCACTTT. It specifies CAWSEGTGAQYNSPLHF.

The chain combines TRBV6-5 with TRBJ2-7; a possible D gene is TRBD1 (6 bases). CDR1 and CDR2 (germline): MNHEY, SVGAGI. The CDR3 covers 13 residues. The V gene lost 4 bases and the J gene lost 2 bases, with 9 bases spanning the gap. The CDR3 here is CASSWQGPYEQYF. CDR3 bases: TGTGCCAGCAGTTGGCAGGGGCCCTACGAGCAGTACTTC.

The chain employs TRBV19 and TRBJ2-2; TRBD2 matches 11 bases. CDR3 length: 16 amino acids. Looked up from germline, CDR1 is LNHDA and CDR2 is SQIVND (reference sequence). V lost 6 bases and J lost 2; bases outside the gene matches: 5. CDR3 sequence reads: CASSLLAGGNTGELFF. Here the CDR3 DNA reads TGTGCCAGTAGCCTTCTAGCGGGAGGTAACACCGGGGAGCTGTTTTTT.

This clone was seen a single time. V is TRBV15 and J is TRBJ1-1; D uncertain. Germline V gene data show CDR1 as LNHNV and CDR2 as YYDKDF (reference sequence). This CDR3 has 14 residues. Trimming left V 1 base short and J 1 base short, with 7 bases between. CDR3 DNA sequence: TGTGCCACCAGCAGAGCGGGTTCGAACACTGAAGCTTTCTTT. The encoded protein is CATSRAGSNTEAFF.

In its sample, this clone was seen once. The chain carries TRBV16 and TRBJ1-1, with 7 nucleotides matching TRBD1. This CDR3 has 14 residues. The germline V gene encodes CDR1 KGHSY and CDR2 FQNENV. J gave up 4 bases and V 5 bases, and 7 bases lay outside the gene matches. The CDR3 loop is CASSAGGKVTEAFF. DNA for the CDR3: TGTGCCAGCAGCGCAGGGGGGAAGGTCACTGAAGCTTTCTTT.

This sequence joins TRBV6-5 and TRBJ2-1; TRBD1 might be the D (6 bases). The CDR3 covers 13 residues. Germline V gene data show CDR1 as MNHEY and CDR2 as SVGAGI. Trimming took 5 bases from V and 10 from J, leaving 15 bases between them. CDR3 protein: CASSRATGLEQFF. The CDR3 DNA reads as TGTGCCAGCAGTCGTGCCACAGGGCTAGAGCAGTTCTTC.

This chain uses TRBV27 with TRBJ1-4; D uncertain. The germline V and J ends were trimmed by 5 bases and 7 bases, with 20 bases remaining between them. CDR3 size: 16 residues. Germline CDR1 and CDR2: MNHEY and SMNVEV (reference sequence). The CDR3 protein is CASSPLSAGYGEKLFF. Here the CDR3 DNA reads TGTGCCAGCAGTCCCCTCTCCGCGGGGTACGGTGAAAAACTGTTTTTT.

The chain uses TRBV27 and TRBJ2-1; weak D call: TRBD2 (6 bases). Trimming removed 5 bases from V and 8 bases from J, with 16 bases in between. This CDR3 comprises 14 residues. Germline V gene lookup returns CDR1 MNHEY and CDR2 SMNVEV (reference sequence). The CDR3 spells CASSPRRLVDEQFF. In nucleotides, the CDR3 is TGTGCCAGCAGTCCCCGGCGACTAGTCGATGAGCAGTTCTTC.

The chain joins TRBV7-6 to TRBJ2-7, with 10 positions matching TRBD1. The CDR3 has 15 amino acids. Germline lookup yields CDR1 SGHVS and CDR2 FNYEAQ. J gave up 5 bases and V 5 bases, and 9 bases lay outside the gene matches. CDR3 amino acids: CASSVTGGEAHEQYF. CDR3 DNA: TGTGCCAGCAGCGTGACAGGGGGCGAAGCCCACGAGCAGTACTTC.

This rearrangement joins TRBV2 to TRBJ2-1; D possibly corresponds to TRBD2 (6 bases). The V gene's germline CDR1 is SNHLY and CDR2 FYNNEI. V lost 6 bases and J 4 bases, leaving 13 bases between the germline ends. CDR3 length equals 14 residues. CDR3 in DNA: TGTGCCAGCAGGGCGCCTGGACTATACAATGAGCAGTTCTTC. This codes for CASRAPGLYNEQFF.

This clone was seen only a few times. This chain joins TRBV2 and TRBJ1-2; no clear D. This CDR3 has 15 amino acids. The V gene's germline CDR1 is SNHLY and CDR2 FYNNEI. V lost 4 bases and J 0 bases, leaving 12 bases between the germline ends. The CDR3 sequence: CASSVLRETNYGYTF. CDR3 sequence (DNA): TGTGCCAGCAGTGTCCTAAGGGAGACTAACTATGGCTACACCTTC.

This clone has more than one count but fewer than ten. The V call is TRBV2, the J call TRBJ2-3, with 9 bases fitting TRBD2. Germline values: CDR1 SNHLY, CDR2 FYNNEI. Trimming removed 0 bases from V and 0 bases from J; junction bases left unmatched: 7. This CDR3 contains 18 residues. CDR3 nucleotides: TGTGCCAGCAGTGAAGCCGCGGGGGGGGGCTTTAGCACAGATACGCAGTATTTT. Translation gives CASSEAAGGGFSTDTQYF.